Listed here are 12 T cell receptor beta chains from one sample, sequenced in a study of blood T cell repertoires in COVID-19. Assay: immunoSEQ multiplex PCR; the TCRdb copy retains only in-frame clones and omits some. The sample shows 390,000 or so clones, 83% of them seen only once. The sample taken for sequencing was PBMCs or T cells enriched from blood (not recorded which). Every receptor here comes from a woman aged 45-65 years who had recovered from COVID-19.

The CDR3 nucleotides read TGTGCCAGCAGCGTAGCCTCTTACACTGAAGCTTTCTTT. This gives the protein CASSVASYTEAFF. V and J are TRBV9 and TRBJ1-1; no reliable D call. From germline, CDR1 is SGDLS and CDR2 YYNGEE. V was cut by 0 bases and J by 3 bases, with 6 bases left in between. The CDR3 is 13 residues long.

The chain links TRBV6-5 to TRBJ2-3; 7 bases match TRBD2. CDR1 is MNHEY and CDR2 is SVGAGI in the germline V gene. CDR3 size: 14 residues. V was clipped by 10 bases and J by 7 bases; unmatched bases: 14. The chain's CDR3 is CATRFGPAGNTQYF. The CDR3 DNA follows: TGTGCCACAAGATTCGGACCAGCGGGGAATACGCAGTATTTT.

This sequence joins TRBV18 and TRBJ1-4; 10 bases are shared with TRBD1. From germline, CDR1 is KGHSH and CDR2 LQKENI. After removal of 6 bases from V and 2 bases from J, the junction contained 9 bases not matched to a gene. The CDR3 sequence is 17 residues long. Here the CDR3 reads CASSEDRGRGTNEKLFF. The DNA for the CDR3 is TGTGCCAGCTCGGAAGACAGGGGGCGAGGTACTAATGAAAAACTGTTTTTT.

This clone was detected once. V gene TRBV7-8 combines with J gene TRBJ1-6, with D possibly matching TRBD1 (6 bases). Deletions cut 2 bases from V and 4 bases from J, with 18 bases between. The CDR3 is 18 residues long. From germline, CDR1 is SGHVS and CDR2 FQNEAQ. CDR3 loop: CASSLPGTGRGYNSPLHF. CDR3 in DNA: TGTGCCAGCAGCTTACCGGGAACAGGGAGAGGTTATAATTCACCCCTCCACTTT.

This chain uses TRBV6-5 with TRBJ2-5; 7 bases map to TRBD1. V lost 0 bases, J lost 5 bases, and 3 bases stayed unmatched. The germline V gene encodes CDR1 MNHEY and CDR2 SVGAGI. CDR3 length equals 14 residues. CDR3 nucleotide sequence: TGTGCCAGCAGTTACTCCAGGGGGACGGAGACCCAGTACTTC. Amino acid sequence: CASSYSRGTETQYF.

The chain combines TRBV5-1 with TRBJ2-3; 12 positions agree with TRBD2. Germline values: CDR1 SGHRS, CDR2 YFSETQ. The CDR3 length is 16 residues. V was clipped by 4 bases and J by 3 bases; unmatched bases: 6. The CDR3 protein is CASSPLTSGRTDTQYF. The CDR3, as DNA: TGCGCCAGCAGCCCCTTAACTAGCGGGAGGACAGATACGCAGTATTTT. The variable domain in full, completed from reference TRBV5-1 and TRBJ2-3, reads KAGVTQTPRYLIKTRGQQVTLSCSPISGHRSVSWYQQTPGQGLQFLFEYFSETQRNKGNFPGRFSGRQFSNSRSEMNVSTLELGDSALYLCASSPLTSGRTDTQYFGPGTRLTVL.

The chain uses TRBV7-2 and TRBJ2-4; TRBD2 matches at 7 bases. Germline V gene lookup returns CDR1 SGHTA and CDR2 FQGNSA. The J segment lost 1 base and the V segment lost 5 bases, leaving 5 bases of the junction unmatched. The CDR3 totals 15 residues. This chain's CDR3 is CASSLRGEAKNIQYF. The CDR3 DNA follows: TGTGCCAGCAGCCTCCGGGGGGAGGCCAAAAACATTCAGTACTTC. Variable domain in full (rest from reference TRBV7-2 and TRBJ2-4): GAGVSQSPSNKVTEKGKDVELRCDPISGHTALYWYRQSLGQGLEFLIYFQGNSAPDKSGLPSDRFSAERTGGSVSTLTIQRTQQEDSAVYLCASSLRGEAKNIQYFGAGTRLSVL.

V usage is TRBV30 and J usage is TRBJ1-2, with 7 nucleotides matching TRBD1. The CDR3 is 13 amino acids. V lost 2 bases to trimming and J lost 4 bases; unmatched junction nucleotides: 4. Germline lookup yields CDR1 GTSNPN and CDR2 SVGIG (reference sequence). In nucleotides, the CDR3 is TGTGCCTGGAGTACGGGACAGAGCTATGGCTACACCTTC. This gives the protein CAWSTGQSYGYTF. Filled out from reference TRBV30 and TRBJ1-2, the complete variable domain reads SQTIHQWPATLVQPVGSPLSLECTVEGTSNPNLYWYRQAAGRGLQLLFYSVGIGQISSEVPQNLSASRPQDRQFILSSKKLLLSDSGFYLCAWSTGQSYGYTFGSGTRLTVV.

This chain links TRBV28 with TRBJ1-5; D is possibly TRBD1 (5 bases). CDR1 and CDR2 (germline): MDHEN, SYDVKM. The CDR3 runs to 16 residues. V dropped 6 bases and J dropped 7 bases, with 22 bases sitting between them. The CDR3 DNA reads TGTGCCAGCAGCTACATTGGGCAAGGGGCAAGCCAGCCCCAGCATTTT. Protein: CASSYIGQGASQPQHF. The whole variable domain, filled in from reference TRBV28 and TRBJ1-5, reads DVKVTQSSRYLVKRTGEKVFLECVQDMDHENMFWYRQDPGLGLRLIYFSYDVKMKEKGDIPEGYSVSREKKERFSLILESASTNQTSMYLCASSYIGQGASQPQHFGDGTRLSIL.

This clone was seen a handful of times. This chain uses TRBV30 with TRBJ1-1, with TRBD1 matching over 8 bases. This CDR3 region has 13 residues. Unmatched junction bases numbered 8, after V lost 0 bases and J lost 11 bases. Germline V lookup: CDR1 GTSNPN, CDR2 SVGIG (reference sequence). CDR3 DNA: TGTGCCTGGAGTGTACTTGCAGGGGGCTCTGCTTTCTTT. Translated, it gives CAWSVLAGGSAFF.

This clone was counted a single time. V and J are TRBV7-8 and TRBJ2-5; TRBD2 matches 15 bases. Germline V gives CDR1 SGHVS, CDR2 FQNEAQ. The CDR3 has 19 amino acids. J gave up 2 bases and V 5 bases, and 12 bases lay outside the gene matches. The CDR3, as DNA: TGTGCCAGCAGCCCAGTCGGACTAGCGGGAGGGGGTCCTCAAGAGACCCAGTACTTC. This gives the protein CASSPVGLAGGGPQETQYF.

On this clone: Other DNA sequences of this sample code for an identical CDR3. The V gene is TRBV18, the J gene TRBJ1-1; D is unresolved. V lost 3 bases, J lost 3 bases, and 8 bases lay in between. Germline loops: CDR1 KGHSH, CDR2 LQKENI. The CDR3 contains 13 residues. Written as DNA, the CDR3 is TGTGCCAGCTCACCGGGCTTGGACACTGAAGCTTTCTTT. This codes for CASSPGLDTEAFF.